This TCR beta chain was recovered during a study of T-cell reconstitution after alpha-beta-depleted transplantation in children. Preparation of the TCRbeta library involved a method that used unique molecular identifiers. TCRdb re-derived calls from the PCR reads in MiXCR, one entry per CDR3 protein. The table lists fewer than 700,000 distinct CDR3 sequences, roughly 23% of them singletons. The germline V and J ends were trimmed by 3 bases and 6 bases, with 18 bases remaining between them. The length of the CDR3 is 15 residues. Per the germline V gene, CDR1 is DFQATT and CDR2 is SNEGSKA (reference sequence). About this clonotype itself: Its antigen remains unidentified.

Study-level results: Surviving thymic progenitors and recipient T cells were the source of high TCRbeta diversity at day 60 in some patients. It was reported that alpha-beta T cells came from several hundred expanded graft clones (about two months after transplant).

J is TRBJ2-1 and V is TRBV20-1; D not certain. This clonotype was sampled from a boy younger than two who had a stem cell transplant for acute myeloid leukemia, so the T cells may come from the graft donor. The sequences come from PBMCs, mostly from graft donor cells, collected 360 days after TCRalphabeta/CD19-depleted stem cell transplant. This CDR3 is CSASPPNPTFNEQFF. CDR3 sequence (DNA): TGCAGTGCTAGCCCCCCAAATCCTACCTTCAATGAGCAGTTCTTC.